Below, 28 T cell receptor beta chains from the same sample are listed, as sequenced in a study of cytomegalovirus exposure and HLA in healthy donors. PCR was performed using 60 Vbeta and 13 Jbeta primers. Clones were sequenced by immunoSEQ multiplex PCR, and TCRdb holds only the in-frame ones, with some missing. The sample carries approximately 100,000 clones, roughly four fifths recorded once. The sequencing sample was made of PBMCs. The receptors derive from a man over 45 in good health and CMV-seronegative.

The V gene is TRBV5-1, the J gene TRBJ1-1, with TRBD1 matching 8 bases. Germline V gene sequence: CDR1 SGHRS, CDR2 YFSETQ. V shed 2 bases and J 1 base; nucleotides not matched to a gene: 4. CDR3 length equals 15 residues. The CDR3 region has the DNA TGCGCCAGCAGCTTACGGACAGGGAGGAACACTGAAGCTTTCTTT. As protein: CASSLRTGRNTEAFF. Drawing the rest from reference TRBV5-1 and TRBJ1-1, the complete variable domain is KAGVTQTPRYLIKTRGQQVTLSCSPISGHRSVSWYQQTPGQGLQFLFEYFSETQRNKGNFPGRFSGRQFSNSRSEMNVSTLELGDSALYLCASSLRTGRNTEAFFGQGTRLTVV.

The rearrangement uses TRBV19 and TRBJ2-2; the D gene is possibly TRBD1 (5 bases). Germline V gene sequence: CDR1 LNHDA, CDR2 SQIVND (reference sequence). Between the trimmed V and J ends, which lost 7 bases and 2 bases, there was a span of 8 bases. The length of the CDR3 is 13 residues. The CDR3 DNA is TGTGCCAGTAATCAGGGAAACACCGGGGAGCTGTTTTTT. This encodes CASNQGNTGELFF.

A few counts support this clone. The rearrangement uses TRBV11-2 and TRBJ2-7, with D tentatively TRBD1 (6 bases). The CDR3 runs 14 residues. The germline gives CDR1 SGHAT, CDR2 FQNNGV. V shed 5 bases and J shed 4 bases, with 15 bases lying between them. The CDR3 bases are TGTGCCAGCAGCCTCCCCCAGGGGAATTACGAGCAGTACTTC. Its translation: CASSLPQGNYEQYF. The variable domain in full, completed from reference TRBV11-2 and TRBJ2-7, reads EAGVAQSPRYKIIEKRQSVAFWCNPISGHATLYWYQQILGQGPKLLIQFQNNGVVDDSQLPKDRFSAERLKGVDSTLKIQPAKLEDSAVYLCASSLPQGNYEQYFGPGTRLTVT.

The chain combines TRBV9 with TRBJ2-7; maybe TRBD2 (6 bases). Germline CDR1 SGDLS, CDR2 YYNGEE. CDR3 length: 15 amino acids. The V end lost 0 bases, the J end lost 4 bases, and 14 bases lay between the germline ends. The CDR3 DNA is TGTGCCAGCAGCGTAGGTATAGCAGGGACTTACGAGCAGTACTTC. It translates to CASSVGIAGTYEQYF.

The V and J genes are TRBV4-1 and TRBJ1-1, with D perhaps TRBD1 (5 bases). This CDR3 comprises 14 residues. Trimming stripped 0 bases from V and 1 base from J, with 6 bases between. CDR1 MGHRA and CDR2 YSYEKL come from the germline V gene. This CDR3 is CASSQERGNTEAFF. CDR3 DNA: TGCGCCAGCAGCCAAGAAAGGGGGAACACTGAAGCTTTCTTT.

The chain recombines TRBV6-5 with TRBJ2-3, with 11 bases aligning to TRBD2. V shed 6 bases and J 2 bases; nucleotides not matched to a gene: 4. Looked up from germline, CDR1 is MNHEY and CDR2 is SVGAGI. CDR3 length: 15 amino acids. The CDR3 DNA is TGTGCCAGCAGCCGACTAGCGGGATTCACAGATACGCAGTATTTT. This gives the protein CASSRLAGFTDTQYF.

CDR3 sequence reads: CASSGGQGGFNEQFF. In nucleotides, the CDR3 is TGCGCCAGCAGCGGGGGACAGGGGGGATTCAATGAGCAGTTCTTC. The V call is TRBV5-1, the J call TRBJ2-1, with 11 bases matching TRBD1. The V segment lost 4 bases and the J segment 6 bases; nucleotides outside the gene matches: 6. Per germline, CDR1 SGHRS and CDR2 YFSETQ. The CDR3 contains 15 residues.

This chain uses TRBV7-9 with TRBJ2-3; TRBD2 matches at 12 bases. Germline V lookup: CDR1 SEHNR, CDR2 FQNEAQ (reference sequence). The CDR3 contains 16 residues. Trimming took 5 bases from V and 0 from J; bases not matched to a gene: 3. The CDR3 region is CASSILAGGSTDTQYF. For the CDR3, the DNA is TGTGCCAGCAGCATCCTAGCGGGGGGGAGCACAGATACGCAGTATTTT.

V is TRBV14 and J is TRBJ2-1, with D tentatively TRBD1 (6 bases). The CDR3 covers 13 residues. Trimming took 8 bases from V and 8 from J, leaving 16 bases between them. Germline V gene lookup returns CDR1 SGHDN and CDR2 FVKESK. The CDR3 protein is CASLIQGWHEQFF. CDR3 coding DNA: TGTGCCAGCCTCATACAGGGATGGCATGAGCAGTTCTTC.

The CDR3 sequence: CASSLVAWGVDDGANVLTF. The DNA of the CDR3 is TGTGCCAGCAGCTTAGTGGCCTGGGGAGTGGATGATGGGGCCAACGTCCTGACTTTC. The rearrangement links TRBV7-9 to TRBJ2-6; D might be TRBD2 (5 bases). From germline, CDR1 is SEHNR and CDR2 FQNEAQ (reference sequence). V was cut by 1 base and J by 3 bases, with 19 bases left in between. This CDR3 contains 19 residues.

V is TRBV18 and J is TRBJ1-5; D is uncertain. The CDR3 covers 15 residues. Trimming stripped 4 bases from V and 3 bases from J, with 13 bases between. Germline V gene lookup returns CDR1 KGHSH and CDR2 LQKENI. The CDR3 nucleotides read TGTGCCAGCTCACACGAGTCAGGTCTCAATCAGCCCCAGCATTTT. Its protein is CASSHESGLNQPQHF.

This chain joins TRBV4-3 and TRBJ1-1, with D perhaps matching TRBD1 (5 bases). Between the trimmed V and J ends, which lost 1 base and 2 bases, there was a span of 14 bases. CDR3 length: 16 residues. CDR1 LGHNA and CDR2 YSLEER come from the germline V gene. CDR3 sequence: CASSQGLGGTNTEAFF. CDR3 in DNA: TGCGCCAGCAGCCAAGGTTTAGGAGGGACTAACACTGAAGCTTTCTTT.

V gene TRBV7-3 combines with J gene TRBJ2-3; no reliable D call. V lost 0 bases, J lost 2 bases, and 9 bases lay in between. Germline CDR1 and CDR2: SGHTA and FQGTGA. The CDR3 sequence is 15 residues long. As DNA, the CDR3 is TGTGCCAGCAGCTTAACCTCTTCCTCCACAGATACGCAGTATTTT. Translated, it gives CASSLTSSSTDTQYF.

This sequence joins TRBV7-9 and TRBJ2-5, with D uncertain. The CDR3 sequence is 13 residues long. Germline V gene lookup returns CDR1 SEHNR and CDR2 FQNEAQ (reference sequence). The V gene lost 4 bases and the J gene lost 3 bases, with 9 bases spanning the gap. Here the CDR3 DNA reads TGTGCCAGCAGCTCCGGAGTTGAAGAGACCCAGTACTTC. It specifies CASSSGVEETQYF.

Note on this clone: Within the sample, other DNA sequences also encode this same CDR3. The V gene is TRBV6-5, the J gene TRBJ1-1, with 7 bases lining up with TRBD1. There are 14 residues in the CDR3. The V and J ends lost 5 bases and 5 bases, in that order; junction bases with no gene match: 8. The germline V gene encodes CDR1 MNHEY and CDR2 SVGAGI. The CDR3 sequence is CASSRQGWGTEAFF. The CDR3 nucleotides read TGTGCCAGCAGTCGACAGGGATGGGGGACTGAAGCTTTCTTT.

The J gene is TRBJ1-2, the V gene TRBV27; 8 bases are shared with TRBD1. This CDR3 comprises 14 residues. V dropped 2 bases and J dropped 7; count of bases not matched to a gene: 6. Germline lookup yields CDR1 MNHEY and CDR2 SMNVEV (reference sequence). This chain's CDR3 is CASSLVQGVGGYTF. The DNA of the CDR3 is TGTGCCAGCAGTTTAGTACAGGGGGTAGGTGGCTACACCTTC.

DNA for the CDR3: TGTGCCAGCAGCTCATTATGGAGGGGGCAGGATGGCTACACCTTC. Translated: CASSSLWRGQDGYTF. V and J are TRBV11-2 and TRBJ1-2, with TRBD1 identical over 7 bases. The V and J ends lost 4 bases and 6 bases, in that order; junction bases with no gene match: 11. CDR1 SGHAT and CDR2 FQNNGV come from the germline V gene. The CDR3 runs 15 residues.

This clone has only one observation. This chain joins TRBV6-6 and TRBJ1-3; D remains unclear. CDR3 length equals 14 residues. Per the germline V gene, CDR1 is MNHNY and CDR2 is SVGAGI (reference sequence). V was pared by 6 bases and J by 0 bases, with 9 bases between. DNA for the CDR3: TGTGCCAGCAGCTACGAGAGCTCTGGAAACACCATATATTTT. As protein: CASSYESSGNTIYF.

Here the CDR3 DNA reads TGTGCCAGCAGCTGGAGCGGGGGGGTAGAGACCCAGTACTTC. Translated, it gives CASSWSGGVETQYF. This chain links TRBV7-6 with TRBJ2-5; TRBD2 agrees at 10 bases. The germline V gene has CDR1 SGHVS and CDR2 FNYEAQ. The J segment lost 4 bases and the V segment lost 4 bases, leaving 3 bases of the junction unmatched. The CDR3 is 14 residues long.

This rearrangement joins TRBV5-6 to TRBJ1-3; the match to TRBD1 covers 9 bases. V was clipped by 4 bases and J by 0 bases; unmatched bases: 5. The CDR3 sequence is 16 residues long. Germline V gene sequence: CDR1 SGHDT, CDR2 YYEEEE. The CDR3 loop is CASSTDRGSSGNTIYF. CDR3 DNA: TGTGCCAGCAGCACCGACAGGGGGAGCTCTGGAAACACCATATATTTT.

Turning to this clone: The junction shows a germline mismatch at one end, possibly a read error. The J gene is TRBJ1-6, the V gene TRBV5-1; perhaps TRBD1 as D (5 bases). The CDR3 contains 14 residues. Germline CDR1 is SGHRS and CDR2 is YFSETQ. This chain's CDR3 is CASSLGGRDSPLYF. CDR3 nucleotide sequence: TGCGCCAGCAGCTTGGGGGGGAGGGACTCACCCCTCTACTTT.

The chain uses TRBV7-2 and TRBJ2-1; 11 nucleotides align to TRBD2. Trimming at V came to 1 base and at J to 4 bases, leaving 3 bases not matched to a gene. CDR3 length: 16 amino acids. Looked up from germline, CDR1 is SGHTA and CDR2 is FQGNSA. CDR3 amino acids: CASSLGSGGVYNEQFF. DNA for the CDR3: TGTGCCAGCAGCTTAGGTAGCGGGGGGGTGTACAATGAGCAGTTCTTC.

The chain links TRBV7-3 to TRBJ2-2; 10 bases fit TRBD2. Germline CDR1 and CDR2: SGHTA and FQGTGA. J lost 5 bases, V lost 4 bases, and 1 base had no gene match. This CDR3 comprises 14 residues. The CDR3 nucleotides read TGTGCCAGCAGCTCTAGCGGGGGAACCGGGGAGCTGTTTTTT. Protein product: CASSSSGGTGELFF.

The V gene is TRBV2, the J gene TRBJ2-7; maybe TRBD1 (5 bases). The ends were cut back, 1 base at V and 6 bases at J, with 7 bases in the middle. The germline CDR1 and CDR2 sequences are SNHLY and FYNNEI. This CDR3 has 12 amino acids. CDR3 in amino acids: CASSEEGLEQYF. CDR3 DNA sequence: TGTGCCAGCAGTGAAGAGGGGCTCGAGCAGTACTTC.

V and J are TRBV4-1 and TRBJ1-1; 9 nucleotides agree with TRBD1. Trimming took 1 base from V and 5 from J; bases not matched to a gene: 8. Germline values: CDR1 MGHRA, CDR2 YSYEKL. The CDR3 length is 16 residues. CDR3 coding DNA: TGCGCCAGCAGCCAAGCTCAGGGACAGGGTTGGACTGAAGCTTTCTTT. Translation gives CASSQAQGQGWTEAFF.

The CDR3 DNA is TGTGCCAGCAGCTCCCAGCGGGGGGGCACAGATACGCAGTATTTT. Its translation: CASSSQRGGTDTQYF. The chain recombines TRBV5-4 with TRBJ2-3; TRBD2 matches 9 bases. Germline V gives CDR1 SGHNT, CDR2 YYREEE (reference sequence). This CDR3 has 15 amino acids. After removal of 3 bases from V and 1 base from J, the junction contained 3 bases not matched to a gene.

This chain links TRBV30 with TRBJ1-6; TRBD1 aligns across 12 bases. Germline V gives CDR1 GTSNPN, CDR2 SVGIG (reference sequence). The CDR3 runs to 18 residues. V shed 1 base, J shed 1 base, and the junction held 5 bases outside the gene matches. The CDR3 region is CAWSGPGQGASYNSPLHF. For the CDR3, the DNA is TGTGCCTGGAGTGGCCCGGGACAGGGGGCTTCCTATAATTCACCCCTCCACTTT.

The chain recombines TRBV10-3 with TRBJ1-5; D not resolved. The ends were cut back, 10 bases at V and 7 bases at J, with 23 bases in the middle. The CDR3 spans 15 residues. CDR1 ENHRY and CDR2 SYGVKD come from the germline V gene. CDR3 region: CATSETATSLQPQHF. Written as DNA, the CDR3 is TGTGCCACTAGCGAGACTGCCACCTCCTTGCAGCCCCAGCATTTT.